These 22 T cell receptor beta chains were all obtained from the same sample, sequenced in a study. In TCRdb, the 5' RACE reads were re-called with MiXCR into one record per CDR3 protein. The sample includes approximately 8,700 distinct CDR3 sequences, 16% of them seen just once. The specimen was memory CD4+ T cells sorted from blood. Subset indicated: memory CD4+ T cells, CD4+CD45RO+CD25-. The receptors stem from a female donor with breast cancer.

This clonotype was seen only a few times. A much bigger clone sits one base away, suggesting this may be a read error. V usage is TRBV7-2 and J usage is TRBJ1-1; D unclear. CDR1 SGHTA and CDR2 FQGNSA come from the germline V gene. CDR3 size: 14 residues. V lost 5 bases and J 4 bases, leaving 14 bases between the germline ends. CDR3 coding DNA: TGTGCCAGCAGCGTAGTACCGGGTTCCACTGAAGCTTTCTTT. Translated, it gives CASSVVPGSTEAFF.

About this clonotype: A single base separates this from a much larger clone, so it may be a read error. The chain links TRBV28 to TRBJ1-5; 9 bases map to TRBD1. This CDR3 has 13 amino acids. Per germline, CDR1 MDHEN and CDR2 SYDVKM. CDR3 sequence: CASRTGAFRTQRF. The DNA for the CDR3 is TGTGCCAGCCGGACAGGGGCATTCAGGACCCAGCGTTTT.

By its share, this clonotype is medium-sized. For the CDR3, the DNA is TGTGCCAGCTCACCATATATCGTTCGAGAGTATGGCTACACCTTC. This sequence encodes CASSPYIVREYGYTF. The chain combines TRBV18 with TRBJ1-2; D remains ambiguous. Germline assignment: CDR1 KGHSH and CDR2 LQKENI. Trimming removed 2 bases from V and 5 bases from J, with 15 bases in between. There are 15 residues in the CDR3.

This clonotype is deemed medium-sized (0.01 to 0.1%). This rearrangement joins TRBV6-1 to TRBJ2-7, with 7 bases identical to TRBD1. In germline, CDR1 is MNHNS, CDR2 SASEGT. The CDR3 length is 15 residues. The V segment lost 2 bases and the J segment 9 bases; nucleotides outside the gene matches: 13. The CDR3 here is CASSEFGAGGVRQYF. The CDR3 nucleotides read TGTGCCAGCAGTGAATTCGGGGCAGGGGGAGTTAGGCAGTACTTC.

By its share, this clonotype is medium-sized. V gene TRBV7-3 combines with J gene TRBJ2-2; D gene ambiguous. Trimming removed 4 bases from V and 7 bases from J, with 16 bases in between. This CDR3 has 15 residues. The V gene's germline CDR1 is SGHTA and CDR2 FQGTGA. The CDR3: CASSSLGLGYGELFF. The CDR3 DNA reads TGTGCCAGCAGCTCCTTAGGTTTGGGATACGGGGAGCTGTTTTTT.

On this clonotype: This may be a read error, as it is one base from a much larger clone. The rearrangement links TRBV18 to TRBJ1-4; D is uncertain. Trimming pared 1 base from V and 8 bases from J, leaving 8 bases between. Germline V gives CDR1 KGHSH, CDR2 LQKENI. The CDR3 is made up of 13 amino acids. DNA of the CDR3: TGTGCCAGCTCACCACTGGGCGCGGAAAAACTGTTTTTT. Its protein product is CASSPLGAEKLFF.

This clonotype was recorded only once. One junction end does not reproduce the germline sequence, and a read error may be involved. This chain uses TRBV7-2 with TRBJ2-5; D uncertain. This CDR3 comprises 15 residues. Germline values: CDR1 SGHTA, CDR2 FQGNSA. CDR3 residues: CAGSLIWGYQETQYF. The CDR3 bases are TGCGCCGGCAGCTTGATCTGGGGTTACCAAGAGACCCAGTACTTC. The full variable domain, its missing parts supplied by reference TRBV7-2 and TRBJ2-5, is GAGVSQSPSNKVTEKGKDVELRCDPISGHTALYWYRQSLGQGLEFLIYFQGNSAPDKSGLPSDRFSAERTGGSVSTLTIQRTQQEDSAVYLCAGSLIWGYQETQYFGPGTRLLVL.

By share, this clonotype ranks as medium-sized (0.01 to 0.1%). The chain uses TRBV12-3 or TRBV12-4 and TRBJ1-1; D is ambiguous. Trimming stripped 2 bases from V and 7 bases from J, with 8 bases between. This CDR3 has 12 residues. The CDR3 sequence is CASSLLRSEAFF. Written as DNA, the CDR3 is TGTGCCAGCAGTTTACTCAGGAGTGAAGCTTTCTTT.

This clonotype is medium-sized within its sample. This chain links TRBV6-5 with TRBJ1-2; the D is unclear. Trimming removed 8 bases at V and 8 bases at J, with 12 bases between. Germline CDR1 and CDR2: MNHEY and SVGAGI. The CDR3 is 11 amino acids. CDR3 DNA sequence: TGTGCCAGCTCGGGCTTTTTGGGCTACACCTTC. Translated: CASSGFLGYTF.

This clonotype is medium-sized. The chain couples TRBV5-1 to TRBJ2-1; 10 bases map to TRBD2. Germline values: CDR1 SGHRS, CDR2 YFSETQ. V lost 5 bases to trimming and J lost 6 bases; unmatched junction nucleotides: 8. This CDR3 is built from 15 residues. The CDR3 sequence: CASSSSGRAGNEQFF. For the CDR3, the DNA is TGCGCCAGCAGTTCAAGCGGGAGGGCAGGCAATGAGCAGTTCTTC.

At least ten counts were recorded for this clonotype. This chain links TRBV2 with TRBJ1-2; D is undetermined. The V and J ends lost 7 bases and 1 base respectively, with 4 bases between them. CDR1 SNHLY and CDR2 FYNNEI come from the germline V gene. This CDR3 comprises 11 residues. The CDR3 spells CASMDNYGYTF. CDR3 nucleotide sequence: TGTGCCAGCATGGATAACTATGGCTACACCTTC. The full variable domain, completed using reference TRBV2 and TRBJ1-2, is EPEVTQTPSHQVTQMGQEVILRCVPISNHLYFYWYRQILGQKVEFLVSFYNNEISEKSEIFDDQFSVERPDGSNFTLKIRSTKLEDSAMYFCASMDNYGYTFGSGTRLTVV.

With respect to this clonotype: This may be a read error, as it is one base from a much larger clone. This chain uses TRBV6-5 with TRBJ2-4, with a weak D call TRBD1 (6 bases). Germline CDR1 reads MNHEY; CDR2 reads SVGAGI. The CDR3 totals 13 residues. V lost 4 bases, J lost 12 bases, and 16 bases lay in between. Here the CDR3 reads CASSSTGSDSQYF. In nucleotides, the CDR3 is TGTGCCAGCAGTTCCACAGGGTCCGACAGTCAGTACTTC.

To note about this clonotype: A single base separates this from a much larger clone, so it may be a read error. The conserved final phenylalanine or tryptophan is absent from the CDR3, which likely points to a read error. V usage is TRBV25-1 and J usage is TRBJ1-1; D not resolved. The germline gives CDR1 MGHDK, CDR2 SYGVNS. CDR3 length: 14 amino acids. Trimming removed 6 bases at V and 0 bases at J, with 11 bases between. DNA of the CDR3: TGTGCCAGCAGACCAGGTGGGGTGAACACTGAAGCTTTCTCT. It codes for CASRPGGVNTEAFS.

This clonotype was picked up a small number of times. This may be a read error: a much more frequent sequence differs by one nucleotide. The chain employs TRBV18 and TRBJ1-2; 7 bases line up with TRBD1. This CDR3 has 15 amino acids. Germline V gives CDR1 KGHSH, CDR2 LQKENI. Trimming removed 4 bases from V and 4 bases from J; junction bases left unmatched: 9. CDR3 in DNA: TGTGCCAGCTCACTTTTGGACAGGATAGGCTATGGCTACACCTTC. Its translation is CASSLLDRIGYGYTF.

This clonotype is labeled as medium-sized. The gene calls are TRBV20-1 and TRBJ2-5; D gene ambiguous. Germline loops: CDR1 DFQATT, CDR2 SNEGSKA (reference sequence). The CDR3 totals 15 residues. Trimming took off 1 base at V and 4 bases at J, with 16 bases between the two ends. The CDR3 DNA follows: TGCAGTGCTAGAGGAACCTGGAAAGTAAGAGAGACCCAGTACTTC. This encodes CSARGTWKVRETQYF.

This clonotype is judged medium-sized. The V and J genes are TRBV9 and TRBJ2-5, with D unclear. V lost 0 bases and J 5 bases, leaving 2 bases between the germline ends. The germline V gene encodes CDR1 SGDLS and CDR2 YYNGEE. CDR3 size: 11 residues. CDR3 amino acids: CASSVAETQYF. The CDR3 region has the DNA TGTGCCAGCAGCGTAGCGGAGACCCAGTACTTC.

Note on this clonotype: A read error may explain this, as a much larger clone is one base away. The genes are TRBV24-1 and TRBJ2-1; 11 bases are a match to TRBD2. Trimming removed 4 bases from V and 2 bases from J; junction bases left unmatched: 15. CDR1 and CDR2 (germline): KGHDR, SFDVKD. The CDR3 is made up of 20 amino acids. In DNA, the CDR3 is TGTGCCACCAGTGACAAAGCGGAACTAGCGGGAGTAGGAGCCTACAATGAGCAGTTCTTC. This encodes CATSDKAELAGVGAYNEQFF.

This clonotype was counted only a few times. The chain carries TRBV28 and TRBJ2-2; D may be TRBD1 (6 bases). The V and J ends lost 2 bases and 9 bases respectively, with 22 bases between them. This CDR3 contains 17 residues. The germline V gene encodes CDR1 MDHEN and CDR2 SYDVKM. The CDR3 region is CASSLVGQTRLGRELFF. CDR3 coding DNA: TGTGCCAGCAGTTTAGTGGGACAAACCCGACTCGGACGGGAGCTGTTTTTT.

This clonotype is labeled medium-sized. V usage is TRBV29-1 and J usage is TRBJ2-7; D may be TRBD1 (5 bases). The CDR3 has 14 residues. Germline loops: CDR1 SQVTM, CDR2 ANQGSEA. Deletions cut 5 bases from V and 4 bases from J, with 18 bases between. Written as DNA, the CDR3 is TGCAGCGTTAAAGGGGCCAAGGGTGGGTACGAGCAGTACTTC. The encoded protein is CSVKGAKGGYEQYF.

Within the sample, this clonotype is medium-sized. The chain is built from TRBV20-1 and TRBJ2-7, with TRBD2 identical over 14 bases. Germline V CDR1 and CDR2: DFQATT, SNEGSKA (reference sequence). Unmatched junction bases numbered 5, after V lost 0 bases and J lost 7 bases. CDR3 length: 15 residues. CDR3 in amino acids: CSARDGTSGGGEQYF. CDR3 DNA: TGCAGTGCTAGAGATGGGACTAGCGGGGGAGGTGAGCAGTACTTC.

This clonotype was found a few times. The chain is built from TRBV5-1 and TRBJ2-7, with TRBD1 identical over 9 bases. CDR3 length: 12 residues. Germline CDR1 is SGHRS and CDR2 is YFSETQ. The ends lost 7 bases at V and 5 bases at J; junction bases unmatched: 4. The CDR3 DNA reads as TGCGCCAGCGGGACAGGGAACGACGAGCAGTACTTC. Its translation is CASGTGNDEQYF.

Worth noting for this clonotype: Being one base from a much bigger clone, this may be a read error. In nucleotides, the CDR3 is TGTGTCAGCAGGGCGGGGCCCGCGGCCGCTGAAGCTTTCTTT. Protein product: CVSRAGPAAAEAFF. The rearrangement links TRBV6-5 to TRBJ1-1, with D possibly TRBD1 on 5 matching bases. The CDR3 loop spans 14 amino acids. The germline V gene has CDR1 MNHEY and CDR2 SVGAGI.